This T cell receptor beta chain was captured in a study of cytomegalovirus exposure and HLA in healthy donors. The PCR used 60 Vbeta and 13 Jbeta primers. The table came from immunoSEQ multiplex PCR; TCRdb's copy has only in-frame clones and leaves some out. The sample contains approximately 190,000 clones, around 85% of which appear only once. This clone has a single count. As yet, its antigen is unknown. Study-level findings and limits: The authors later linked a missense DCLRE1C variant to TCR beta V- and J-gene trimming.

This CDR3 has 12 amino acids. Trimming cost V 9 bases and J 7 bases, with 13 bases left between them. Germline V lookup: CDR1 MRHNA, CDR2 SNTAGT. J is TRBJ1-5 and V is TRBV6-4; tentative D call: TRBD1 (6 bases). Material: PBMCs. This clonotype originated in a man aged 40-55 years in good health and CMV-seropositive. The CDR3 reads CARQGSRQPQHF. CDR3 nucleotide sequence: TGTGCCAGACAGGGCTCCAGGCAGCCCCAGCATTTT.